The T cell receptor beta chain described here comes from a study of blood T cells in healthy people across ages. Study results and caveats: TCR beta diversity tracked closely with naive T cell percentage. A roughly linear age-dependent decrease characterized TCR beta diversity per million T cells. Diversity figures derived from one million T cells were judged to underestimate the true value.

Trimming removed 3 bases at V and 7 bases at J, with 11 bases between. Germline CDR1 SGDLS, CDR2 YYNGEE. This CDR3 comprises 13 residues. A second PCR of about 6 to 12 cycles used a sample-barcoded 5' primer and a J-beta primer mix. Each CDR3 protein gets one entry after TCRdb re-called the 5' RACE reads with MiXCR. The sample holds 1,500,000 or so distinct CDR3 sequences; roughly 64% are singletons and the top ten take roughly 7%. Peripheral blood was drawn, approximately 9.5 milliliters per donor. Note on this clonotype: Its target is unknown.

The sample comprised blood. The clonotype was recovered from a man younger than 35 in good health. The chain employs TRBV9 and TRBJ2-1; D ambiguous. DNA of the CDR3: TGTGCCAGCAGCGGACTTGGCCGGAATGAGCAGTTCTTC. It specifies CASSGLGRNEQFF. Full variable domain (remainder filled in from reference TRBV9 and TRBJ2-1): DSGVTQTPKHLITATGQRVTLRCSPRSGDLSVYWYQQSLDQGLQFLIQYYNGEERAKGNILERFSAQQFPDLHSELNLSSLELGDSALYFCASSGLGRNEQFFGPGTRLTVL.